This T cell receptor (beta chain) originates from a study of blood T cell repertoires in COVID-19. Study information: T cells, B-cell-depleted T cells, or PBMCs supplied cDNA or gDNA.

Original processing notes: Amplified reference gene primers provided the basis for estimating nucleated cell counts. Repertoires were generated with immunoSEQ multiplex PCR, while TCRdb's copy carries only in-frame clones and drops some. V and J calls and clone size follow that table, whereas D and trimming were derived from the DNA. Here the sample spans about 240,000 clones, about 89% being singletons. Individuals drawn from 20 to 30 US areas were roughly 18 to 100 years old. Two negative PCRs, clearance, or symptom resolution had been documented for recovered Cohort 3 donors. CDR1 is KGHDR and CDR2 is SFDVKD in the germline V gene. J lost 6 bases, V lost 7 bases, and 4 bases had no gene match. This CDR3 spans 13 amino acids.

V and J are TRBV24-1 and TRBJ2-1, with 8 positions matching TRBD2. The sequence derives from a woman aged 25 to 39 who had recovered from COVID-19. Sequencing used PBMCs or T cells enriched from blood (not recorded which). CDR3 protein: CATRAGGGNEQFF. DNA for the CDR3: TGTGCCACCAGGGCGGGGGGTGGCAATGAGCAGTTCTTC.